The sequence of this TCR beta chain was determined in a study of identical twins. This clonotype was observed a few times. MiXCR, applied by TCRdb to the 5' RACE reads, yields one record per CDR3 protein. This sample carries about 340,000 distinct CDR3 sequences, 10% to 15% of them seen once, and the ten largest clones take around 6.9%. These records were also assigned to another study, of yellow fever vaccine responses in identical twins.

The source material was CD8+ T cells sorted from blood. The TCR originated in a woman under 30 in good health.

CDR3 DNA sequence: TGTGCCATCAGTGAGAGGGAGCAGGGTGCGGATACGCAGTATTTT. Translating gives CAISEREQGADTQYF. The rearrangement links TRBV10-3 to TRBJ2-3; possibly TRBD1 or TRBD2 for D (5 bases each). Germline CDR1 reads ENHRY; CDR2 reads SYGVKD. This CDR3 has 15 residues. Trimming removed 2 bases at V and 6 bases at J, with 15 bases between.